This TCR beta chain was obtained from a study of shared clonotypes between healthy human individuals. V lost 6 bases and J 1 base, leaving 18 bases between the germline ends. Germline lookup yields CDR1 MDHEN and CDR2 SYDVKM. The CDR3 sequence is 16 residues long. Naive CD8 cells, CD45RO-negative and positively selected for CCR7, excluded terminally differentiated effector memory CD45RA+ cells. The study drew all its donors from Caucasian adults living in Nashville, Tennessee. Clones were sequenced by immunoSEQ multiplex PCR, and TCRdb holds only the in-frame ones, with some missing. The sample shows about 1,800,000 clones, roughly 95% of them seen only once.

The sequenced sample consisted of naive CD8+ T cells sorted from blood. The chain links TRBV28 to TRBJ1-1, with a weak D call TRBD1 (5 bases). This receptor was taken from a man younger than 35 in good health. As DNA, the CDR3 is TGTGCCAGCAGCGGTGCGGGGGAGGGTCGGAACACTGAAGCTTTCTTT. This encodes CASSGAGEGRNTEAFF.